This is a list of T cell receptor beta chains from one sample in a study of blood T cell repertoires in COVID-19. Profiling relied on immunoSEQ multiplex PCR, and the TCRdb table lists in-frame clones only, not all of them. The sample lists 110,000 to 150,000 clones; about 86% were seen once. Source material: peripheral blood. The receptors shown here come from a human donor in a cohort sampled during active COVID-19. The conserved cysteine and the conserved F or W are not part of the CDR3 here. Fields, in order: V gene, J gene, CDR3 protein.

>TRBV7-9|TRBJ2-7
ASSLTGVNEQY
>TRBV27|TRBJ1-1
ASSLSPRENTEAF
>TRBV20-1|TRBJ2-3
SARWPNTQY
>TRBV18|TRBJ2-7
ASSPGTKDSGAY
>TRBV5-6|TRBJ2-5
ASSLVSGNQETQY
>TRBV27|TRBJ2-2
ASSTGENTGELF
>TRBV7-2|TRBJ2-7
ASSLARAGPYEQY
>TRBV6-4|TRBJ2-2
ASSDGATGELF
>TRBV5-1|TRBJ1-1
ASSLAGTGRTEAF
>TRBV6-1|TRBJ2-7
ASSEGSGVRLYEQY
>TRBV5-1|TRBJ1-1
ASSLEPEVNTEAF
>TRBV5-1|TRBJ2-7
ASSLRAPTSGRIYEQY
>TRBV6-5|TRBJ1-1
ASGQEMNTEAF
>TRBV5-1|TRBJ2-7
ASSLGSLISGEQY
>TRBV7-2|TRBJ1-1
ASSSSAGDFGNTEAF
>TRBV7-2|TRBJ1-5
ASSITGTGNQPQH
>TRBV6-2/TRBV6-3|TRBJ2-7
ASSYLGRERSEQY
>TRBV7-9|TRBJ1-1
ASSFEWGVEAF
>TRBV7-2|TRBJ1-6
ASSLRGQPDSPLH
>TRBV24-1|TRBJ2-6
ATSDGGAGANVLT
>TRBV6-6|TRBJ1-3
ASSRTVSGNTIY
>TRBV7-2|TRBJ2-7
ASSADRGIHEQY
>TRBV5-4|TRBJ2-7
ASSLWAGLAGSYEQY
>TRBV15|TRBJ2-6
ATSGTTRDRDTSGANVLT
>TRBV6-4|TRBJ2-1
ASSDAAGDLGEQF
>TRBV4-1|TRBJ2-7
ASRRTDTYEQY
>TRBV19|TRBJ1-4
ASRKGTGRFATNEKLF
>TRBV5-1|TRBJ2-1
ASSLEGQDYNEQF
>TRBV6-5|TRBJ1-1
ATTNRENTEAF
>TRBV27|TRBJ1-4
ASSLVPTGDNEKLF
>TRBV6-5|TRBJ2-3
ASSYLTGFHEDTQY
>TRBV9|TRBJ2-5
ASSVDGSGETQY
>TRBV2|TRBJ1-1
ASSNDRNTEAF
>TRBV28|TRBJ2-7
ASRPGGLYEQY
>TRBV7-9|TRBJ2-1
ASSLELAGGYNEQF
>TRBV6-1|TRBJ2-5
ASSDHRDRKETQY
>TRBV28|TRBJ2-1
ASRKGLAGSQSYNEQF
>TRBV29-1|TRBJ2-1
SVGRTSDHNEQF
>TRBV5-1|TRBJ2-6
ASSYYWTATNSGANVLT
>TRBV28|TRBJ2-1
ASSTLAGVSSYNEQF
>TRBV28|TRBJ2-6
ASSLGQGRRAGANVLT
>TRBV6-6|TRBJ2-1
ASRRDTTSYNEQF
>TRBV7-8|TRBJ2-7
ASSLKGQGGYEQY
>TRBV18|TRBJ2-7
ASSPPIQVGVAGGTLRKQY
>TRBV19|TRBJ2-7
ASSIDGSGGSYEQY
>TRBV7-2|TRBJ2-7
ASSVIQRPKTPYEQY
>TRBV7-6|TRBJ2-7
ASSPTSGTRYEQY
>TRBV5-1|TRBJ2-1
ASSLSFSYNEQF
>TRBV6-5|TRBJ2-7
ASSYSVAGGGEQY
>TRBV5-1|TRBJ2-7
ASSLDLGGFYEQY
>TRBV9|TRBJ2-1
ASSVGAGGPVQF
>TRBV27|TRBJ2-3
ASSLSEVRDTQY
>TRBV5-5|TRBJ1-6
ASSFPRQGRNSPLH
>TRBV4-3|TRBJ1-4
ASSQARQGREKLF
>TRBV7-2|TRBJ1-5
ASSSQGTGIGGSQH
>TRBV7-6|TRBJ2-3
ASSLRASTSGRSTDTQY
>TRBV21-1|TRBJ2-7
ASSKVSRDREKVSGSSYEQY
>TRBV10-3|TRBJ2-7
AILQGLGQY
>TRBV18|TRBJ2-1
ASSPGTSGKNEQF
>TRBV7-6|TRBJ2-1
ASSYGLAESSYNEQF